The 30 T cell receptor beta chains below were found in one sample sequenced in a study of CD8+ T cells in alopecia areata. Investigators isolated RNA and reverse transcribed it into cDNA to act as the sequencing template. Assay: immunoSEQ multiplex PCR; the TCRdb copy retains only in-frame clones and omits some. The sample consists of about 160,000 clones, 50% to 70% of them appearing once. Treatment given: oral pan-JAK inhibitor, 5-10 mg twice daily. Source: CD4+ T cells sorted from blood, taken at week 4, from a patient treated with tofacitinib. These receptors were obtained from a human donor with alopecia areata.

This clone has just a few counts. Other DNA sequences of this sample code for an identical CDR3. J is TRBJ2-6 and V is TRBV29-1; no firm D call. Deletions cut 6 bases from V and 0 bases from J, with 6 bases between. In germline, CDR1 is SQVTM, CDR2 ANQGSEA. The CDR3 length is 13 residues. CDR3 bases: TGCAGCGTCCGTCCCTCTGGGGCCAACGTCCTGACTTTC. It specifies CSVRPSGANVLTF. The full variable domain, in which reference TRBV29-1 and TRBJ2-6 provide the parts outside the CDR3, is SAVISQKPSRDICQRGTSLTIQCQVDSQVTMMFWYRQQPGQSLTLIATANQGSEATYESGFVIDKFPISRPNLTFSTLTVSNMSPEDSSIYLCSVRPSGANVLTFGAGSRLTVL.

This clone occurred a few times. This chain uses TRBV6-6 with TRBJ1-6, with 7 bases aligning to TRBD1. From germline, CDR1 is MNHNY and CDR2 SVGAGI (reference sequence). The CDR3 loop spans 15 amino acids. V dropped 5 bases and J dropped 7; count of bases not matched to a gene: 8. The CDR3 DNA sequence: TGTGCCAGCAGTCAGCACGACAGGGAGAATTCACCCCTCCACTTT. Residues: CASSQHDRENSPLHF.

V and J are TRBV7-9 and TRBJ2-4; D perhaps matches TRBD2 (5 bases). V was trimmed by 5 bases and J by 0 bases, leaving 11 bases between them. Germline-derived CDR1 and CDR2 are SEHNR and FQNEAQ (reference sequence). The CDR3 length is 15 residues. CDR3 DNA sequence: TGTGCCAGCAGCCCCCAGCGGATAGCCAAAAACATTCAGTACTTC. Translated: CASSPQRIAKNIQYF.

On this clone: At one end the junction does not follow the germline gene, possibly because of a read error. At the DNA level, this CDR3 is encoded by other sequences in the same sample as well. The chain combines TRBV11-2 with TRBJ1-1, with D uncertain. The CDR3 spans 13 residues. CDR1 is SGHAT and CDR2 is FQNNGV in the germline V gene. The CDR3 DNA reads as TGCGCCAGCAGCTTAAAAGGGAACACTGAAGCTTTCTTT. Its protein is CASSLKGNTEAFF.

V gene TRBV13 combines with J gene TRBJ2-7; 8 nucleotides align to TRBD1. The CDR3 totals 14 residues. Germline CDR1 and CDR2: PRHDT and FYEKMQ (reference sequence). Germline trimming cut 4 bases from V and 1 base from J; bases unmatched to any gene: 3. The CDR3 here is CASSSGQGSYEQYF. Here the CDR3 DNA reads TGTGCCAGCAGCTCCGGACAGGGATCCTACGAGCAGTACTTC.

This sequence joins TRBV18 and TRBJ1-5, with a tentative D call TRBD1 (5 bases). The CDR3 covers 15 residues. The germline CDR1 and CDR2 sequences are KGHSH and LQKENI. Deletions cut 0 bases from V and 4 bases from J, with 10 bases between. CDR3 residues: CASSPPGPVNQPQHF. The CDR3 DNA reads as TGTGCCAGCTCACCACCGGGACCGGTAAATCAGCCCCAGCATTTT.

This chain links TRBV29-1 with TRBJ1-1; 8 bases map to TRBD1. Trimming at V came to 3 bases and at J to 4 bases, leaving 10 bases not matched to a gene. The CDR3 totals 15 residues. Germline V gene sequence: CDR1 SQVTM, CDR2 ANQGSEA. The CDR3 reads CSVDLGQGGGTEAFF. CDR3 sequence (DNA): TGCAGCGTTGACCTAGGACAGGGTGGAGGCACTGAAGCTTTCTTT.

V usage is TRBV29-1 and J usage is TRBJ2-4; TRBD1 agrees at 8 bases. CDR1 and CDR2 from the germline V gene are SQVTM and ANQGSEA. The junction had 7 bases not matched to a gene; V was cut back by 7 bases and J by 5 bases. The CDR3 spans 13 residues. The CDR3: CSARDRGQNIQYF. CDR3 DNA: TGCAGCGCCAGAGACAGGGGACAAAACATTCAGTACTTC.

V and J are TRBV27 and TRBJ2-6; possible D gene TRBD2, 5 bases. Per the germline V gene, CDR1 is MNHEY and CDR2 is SMNVEV (reference sequence). The V end was cut by 2 bases, the J end by 1 base, with 6 bases between. This CDR3 comprises 15 residues. The CDR3 nucleotides read TGTGCCAGCAGTTTAGAGGGATCTGGGGCCAACGTCCTGACTTTC. The encoded protein is CASSLEGSGANVLTF.

Note on this clone: Additional DNA sequences in this sample encode the identical CDR3. V gene TRBV29-1 combines with J gene TRBJ2-6; D is undetermined. Per the germline V gene, CDR1 is SQVTM and CDR2 is ANQGSEA. V gave up 6 bases and J gave up 2 bases, with 5 bases separating them. The length of the CDR3 is 12 residues. CDR3: CSVVAGANVLTF. The CDR3 coding sequence is TGCAGCGTGGTAGCTGGGGCCAACGTCCTGACTTTC. The whole variable domain, filled in from reference TRBV29-1 and TRBJ2-6, reads SAVISQKPSRDICQRGTSLTIQCQVDSQVTMMFWYRQQPGQSLTLIATANQGSEATYESGFVIDKFPISRPNLTFSTLTVSNMSPEDSSIYLCSVVAGANVLTFGAGSRLTVL.

This clone was detected once. This chain connects TRBV30 to TRBJ2-3; TRBD2 matches at 12 bases. Looked up from germline, CDR1 is GTSNPN and CDR2 is SVGIG (reference sequence). The CDR3 has 15 amino acids. J gave up 2 bases and V 1 base, and 1 base lay outside the gene matches. The CDR3, as DNA: TGTGCCTGGAGTGGACTAGCGGGGGACACAGATACGCAGTATTTT. Residues: CAWSGLAGDTDTQYF.

This clone appeared once. V is TRBV29-1 and J is TRBJ1-5; D is perhaps TRBD1 (5 bases). CDR1 SQVTM and CDR2 ANQGSEA come from the germline V gene. Deletions cut 5 bases from V and 4 bases from J, with 18 bases between. There are 15 residues in the CDR3. The CDR3 sequence: CSVLLGQGSNQPQHF. CDR3 sequence (DNA): TGCAGCGTTCTTTTGGGGCAGGGCTCGAATCAGCCCCAGCATTTT. The variable domain in full, completed from reference TRBV29-1 and TRBJ1-5, reads SAVISQKPSRDICQRGTSLTIQCQVDSQVTMMFWYRQQPGQSLTLIATANQGSEATYESGFVIDKFPISRPNLTFSTLTVSNMSPEDSSIYLCSVLLGQGSNQPQHFGDGTRLSIL.

The chain carries TRBV6-6 and TRBJ1-6; TRBD1 matches 8 bases. CDR1 is MNHNY and CDR2 is SVGAGI in the germline V gene (reference sequence). The CDR3 totals 14 residues. After removal of 6 bases from V and 9 bases from J, the junction contained 7 bases not matched to a gene. As DNA, the CDR3 is TGTGCCAGCAGACGAGACAGGGGAGGTTCACCCCTCCACTTT. It encodes CASRRDRGGSPLHF.

V usage is TRBV7-2 and J usage is TRBJ2-7, with D perhaps TRBD2 (6 bases). Germline values: CDR1 SGHTA, CDR2 FQGNSA. The length of the CDR3 is 15 residues. V lost 1 base, J lost 1 base, and 11 bases lay in between. The CDR3 region is CASSLVGGGSYEQYF. The DNA of the CDR3 is TGTGCCAGCAGCTTAGTTGGAGGAGGGTCCTACGAGCAGTACTTC.

The CDR3, as DNA: TGTGCCTGGAGTCCAGGACTTAATTCACCCCTCCACTTT. This encodes CAWSPGLNSPLHF. The genes are TRBV30 and TRBJ1-6; the D is unclear. CDR1 is GTSNPN, CDR2 SVGIG, per germline (reference sequence). Trimming left V 2 bases short and J 6 bases short, with 8 bases between. There are 13 residues in the CDR3. The full variable domain, its missing parts supplied by reference TRBV30 and TRBJ1-6, is SQTIHQWPATLVQPVGSPLSLECTVEGTSNPNLYWYRQAAGRGLQLLFYSVGIGQISSEVPQNLSASRPQDRQFILSSKKLLLSDSGFYLCAWSPGLNSPLHFGNGTRLTVT.

The gene calls are TRBV9 and TRBJ2-3, with a weak D call TRBD1 (5 bases). Per the germline V gene, CDR1 is SGDLS and CDR2 is YYNGEE. CDR3 size: 15 residues. Trimming shortened V by 0 bases and J by 1 base, and 9 bases separated the two germline ends. The CDR3 DNA is TGTGCCAGCAGCGTAGGGGGCGCGGGCACAGATACGCAGTATTTT. It codes for CASSVGGAGTDTQYF.

CDR3 sequence reads: CSVFGGAGDYNEQFF. The CDR3 DNA sequence: TGCAGCGTTTTCGGGGGGGCAGGGGACTACAATGAGCAGTTCTTC. The chain has TRBV29-1 and TRBJ2-1; 8 nucleotides align to TRBD2. The germline V gene has CDR1 SQVTM and CDR2 ANQGSEA. The CDR3 consists of 15 residues. V lost 5 bases to trimming and J lost 3 bases; unmatched junction nucleotides: 9.

The rearrangement links TRBV18 to TRBJ1-5; 7 positions agree with TRBD1. Germline V gene lookup returns CDR1 KGHSH and CDR2 LQKENI. This CDR3 is built from 15 residues. V shed 0 bases and J 6 bases; nucleotides not matched to a gene: 5. Here the CDR3 reads CASSPPGTVGQPQHF. CDR3 nucleotides: TGTGCCAGCTCACCACCAGGGACAGTTGGTCAGCCCCAGCATTTT. Filled out from reference TRBV18 and TRBJ1-5, the complete variable domain reads NAGVMQNPRHLVRRRGQEARLRCSPMKGHSHVYWYRQLPEEGLKFMVYLQKENIIDESGMPKERFSAEFPKEGPSILRIQQVVRGDSAAYFCASSPPGTVGQPQHFGDGTRLSIL.

The genes are TRBV4-2 and TRBJ2-2; D might be TRBD1 or TRBD2, each matching 5 bases. The CDR3 is made up of 15 amino acids. Germline V gene lookup returns CDR1 LGHNA and CDR2 YNFKEQ. V dropped 1 base and J dropped 4 bases, with 10 bases sitting between them. The CDR3: CASSQVRGPTGELFF. The CDR3 region has the DNA TGTGCCAGCAGCCAAGTGAGGGGTCCCACCGGGGAGCTGTTTTTT.

The chain has TRBV25-1 and TRBJ2-7, with D perhaps being TRBD1 or TRBD2 (5 bases each). The V and J ends lost 5 bases and 7 bases respectively, with 21 bases between them. This CDR3 spans 15 amino acids. Germline values: CDR1 MGHDK, CDR2 SYGVNS. DNA of the CDR3: TGTGCCAGCAGTAGGGACCAGTCGACTTTGAGGGAGCAGTACTTC. This sequence encodes CASSRDQSTLREQYF.

This clone was observed a handful of times. The CDR3 sequence is CASSQDNEGRNTEAFF. The CDR3 DNA reads as TGTGCCAGCAGCCAAGATAACGAGGGTCGGAACACTGAAGCTTTCTTT. This chain uses TRBV4-2 with TRBJ1-1, with D uncertain. The germline V gene encodes CDR1 LGHNA and CDR2 YNFKEQ. The CDR3 has 16 amino acids. The germline V and J ends were trimmed by 0 bases and 1 base, with 12 bases remaining between them.

The chain combines TRBV6-5 with TRBJ1-2, with D unclear. Looked up from germline, CDR1 is MNHEY and CDR2 is SVGAGI. The CDR3 covers 14 residues. V lost 8 bases and J 4 bases, leaving 17 bases between the germline ends. Here the CDR3 reads CASGPRAEIYGYTF. The CDR3 DNA follows: TGTGCCAGCGGCCCCCGGGCGGAGATCTATGGCTACACCTTC.

The chain is built from TRBV10-3 and TRBJ2-3; 13 positions match TRBD2. Germline V gene data show CDR1 as ENHRY and CDR2 as SYGVKD. V lost 6 bases and J lost 4; bases outside the gene matches: 1. The CDR3 runs 14 residues. CDR3 bases: TGTGCCATCAGACTAGCGGGGGGGGCAGATACGCAGTATTTT. This translates into CAIRLAGGADTQYF.

This chain uses TRBV5-1 with TRBJ1-1, with 10 positions matching TRBD1. The CDR3 runs to 16 residues. V dropped 0 bases and J dropped 3; count of bases not matched to a gene: 5. CDR1 and CDR2 from the germline V gene are SGHRS and YFSETQ. CDR3 DNA sequence: TGCGCCAGCAGCTTGGGACAGGGGGCGCTGGACACTGAAGCTTTCTTT. Translated, it gives CASSLGQGALDTEAFF.

This clone has just one count. The rearrangement joins TRBV30 to TRBJ1-5; 8 bases are shared with TRBD1. The germline V gene has CDR1 GTSNPN and CDR2 SVGIG (reference sequence). CDR3 length: 14 amino acids. The ends lost 2 bases at V and 6 bases at J; junction bases unmatched: 6. For the CDR3, the DNA is TGTGCCTGGAGTAAAGGACAGGGCAGTCAGCCCCAGCATTTT. It yields the protein CAWSKGQGSQPQHF.

CDR3 sequence (DNA): TGTGCCAGCAGCCAGGGGGGGTACGCAGATACGCAGTATTTT. It codes for CASSQGGYADTQYF. The J gene is TRBJ2-3, the V gene TRBV12-1. TRBV12-1 is a listed pseudogene. This CDR3 is 14 amino acids long.

The chain is built from TRBV20-1 and TRBJ1-4, with 8 bases that match TRBD1. This CDR3 has 11 residues. V dropped 7 bases and J dropped 11; count of bases not matched to a gene: 6. CDR1 is DFQATT and CDR2 is SNEGSKA in the germline V gene (reference sequence). The DNA for the CDR3 is TGCAGTGTCGATACAGGGGGGAAACTGTTTTTT. This codes for CSVDTGGKLFF.

The chain is built from TRBV29-1 and TRBJ2-1; 16 bases are a match to TRBD2. This CDR3 spans 15 amino acids. The germline gives CDR1 SQVTM, CDR2 ANQGSEA. Unmatched junction bases numbered 7, after V lost 6 bases and J lost 8 bases. CDR3 in DNA: TGCAGCGTCGGGACTAGCGGGGGGGCCTGGGATGAGCAGTTCTTC. Encoded protein: CSVGTSGGAWDEQFF.

The gene calls are TRBV30 and TRBJ1-2; D is ambiguous. The CDR3 totals 18 residues. The germline gives CDR1 GTSNPN, CDR2 SVGIG (reference sequence). V lost 3 bases and J 0 bases, leaving 23 bases between the germline ends. The chain's CDR3 is CAWSGEVAGKRTNYGYTF. The CDR3 nucleotides read TGTGCCTGGAGCGGAGAAGTGGCAGGAAAGCGCACTAACTATGGCTACACCTTC.

The chain is built from TRBV13 and TRBJ1-1; a weak D match, TRBD1 (5 bases). The germline V and J ends were trimmed by 4 bases and 0 bases, with 12 bases remaining between them. Germline V gene data show CDR1 as PRHDT and CDR2 as FYEKMQ (reference sequence). This CDR3 spans 15 amino acids. The CDR3 here is CASSYGAQVNTEAFF. In DNA form, the CDR3 reads TGTGCCAGCAGCTACGGGGCGCAGGTGAACACTGAAGCTTTCTTT.